What follows is one T cell receptor (beta chain) and its context. The antigen is unknown. From germline, CDR1 is SEHNR and CDR2 FQNEAQ (reference sequence). This CDR3 is 15 amino acids long. The V gene end was trimmed by 5 bases and the J gene end by 3 bases; junction bases not matched to a gene: 9. Only in-frame clones appear in the TCRdb table, and some are missing; sequencing was by immunoSEQ multiplex PCR. The sample shows tens of thousands of clones, roughly four fifths of them seen only once. Time point of the sample: cycle 4 day 1 (C4D1), after 5 to 7 weeks of nivolumab. Every single patient, without exception, relapsed after autologous stem cell transplantation, and brentuximab vedotin exposure varied. The record originates from a study of PD-1 blockade in classical Hodgkin lymphoma. Study-wide results and caveats: CD4+ but not CD8+ TCR diversity rose significantly by C4D1. Nivolumab initiation under 1 year post-ASCT meant exclusion.

This chain joins TRBV7-9 and TRBJ2-7, with TRBD1 matching 8 bases. This receptor was taken from a human donor with classical Hodgkin lymphoma. Sample: peripheral blood mononuclear cells (PBMCs), taken before the fourth cycle of nivolumab. CDR3 protein: CASSQWTGMRYEQYF. In DNA form, the CDR3 reads TGTGCCAGCAGCCAATGGACAGGGATGCGCTACGAGCAGTACTTC.